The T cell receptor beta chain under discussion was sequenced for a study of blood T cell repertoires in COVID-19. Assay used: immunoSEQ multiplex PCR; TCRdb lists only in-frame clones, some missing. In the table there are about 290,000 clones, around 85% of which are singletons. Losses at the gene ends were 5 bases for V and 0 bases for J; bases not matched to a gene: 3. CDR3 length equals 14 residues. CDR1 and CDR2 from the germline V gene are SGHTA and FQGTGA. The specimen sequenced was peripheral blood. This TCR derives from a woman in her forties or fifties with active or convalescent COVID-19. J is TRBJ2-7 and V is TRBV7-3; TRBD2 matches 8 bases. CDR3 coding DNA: TGTGCCAGCAGCCCCACTAGCGGCTCCTACGAGCAGTACTTC. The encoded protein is CASSPTSGSYEQYF.